This is a list of T cell receptor beta chains from one sample in a study of vaccination effects on CD4 cells after COVID-19. Here immunoSEQ multiplex PCR was the method, and the copy in TCRdb shows in-frame clones only, minus some. The sample carries 75,000 or so clones, about three quarters recorded once. Their recognized antigens are unknown. The specimen comprised CD4+ T cells from PBMCs cultured with HCoV-OC43 spike peptides, sampled after COVID-19 vaccination. These receptor sequences come from a human donor who received a COVID-19 vaccine. CDR3s include the opening cysteine and the closing phenylalanine or tryptophan. The order of the fields is J gene, clone size, V gene, D gene, CDR3 DNA, CDR3 protein. The D gene is left open where the match is weak. Size values are once, few and many counts, or a class for expanded clones, and some rows have none.

>TRBJ1-4|-|TRBV6-5|-
TGTGCCAGCAGCCTACAGGGTAACACTAATGAAAAACTGTTTTTT
CASSLQGNTNEKLFF
>TRBJ1-6|few|TRBV10-3|-
TGTGCCATCACTTCAGCCAATAATTCACCCCTCCACTTT
CAITSANNSPLHF
>TRBJ2-2|-|TRBV18|-
TGTGCCAGCTCACAGGGGACCGGGGAGCTGTTTTTT
CASSQGTGELFF
>TRBJ1-2|few|TRBV30|TRBD1
TGTGCCTGGAGCGCGGGACAGCTGTATGGCTACACCTTC
CAWSAGQLYGYTF
>TRBJ2-1|-|TRBV14|TRBD2
TGTGCCAGCAGGCCGCTTTCCGGGGGGTCCTACAATGAGCAGTTCTTC
CASRPLSGGSYNEQFF
>TRBJ1-2|-|TRBV4-2|TRBD1
TGTGCCAGCAGCCAATCCGGGACAGCCTGGGGGATTGGCTACACCTTC
CASSQSGTAWGIGYTF
>TRBJ2-5|-|TRBV6-5|-
TGTGCCAGCAGACCTGGGGGCCAAGAGACCCAGTACTTC
CASRPGGQETQYF
>TRBJ2-1|-|TRBV2|TRBD2
TGTGCCAGCATGGAAGGGAGGGCAATGGGCAATGAGCAGTTCTTC
CASMEGRAMGNEQFF
>TRBJ2-2|-|TRBV3-1/TRBV3-2|-
TGTGCCAGCAGCCTTCGGTACACCGGGGAGCTGTTTTTT
CASSLRYTGELFF
>TRBJ2-1|-|TRBV7-3|-
TGTGCCAGCAGCTACGACAGCGGTGCCTACAATGAGCAGTTCTTC
CASSYDSGAYNEQFF
>TRBJ1-4|-|TRBV6-1|-
TGTGCCAGCAGTGAAATGCGGTCACGAGAAAAACTGTTTTTT
CASSEMRSREKLFF
>TRBJ1-6|few|TRBV5-1|-
TGCGCCAGCAGCTTGGTTGGGGGGGCTGATTCACCCCTCCACTTT
CASSLVGGADSPLHF
>TRBJ1-6|-|TRBV5-1|TRBD1
TGCGCCAGCAGCTTGACAGGGGTTAATTCACCCCTCCACTTT
CASSLTGVNSPLHF
>TRBJ2-1|-|TRBV9|-
TGTGCCAGCAGCGTAGTGGGGAGCGGGCAGTTCTTC
CASSVVGSGQFF
>TRBJ1-1|-|TRBV7-2|-
TGTGCCAGCAGCTTGAAGAGCCAGGGCACTGAAGCTTTCTTT
CASSLKSQGTEAFF
>TRBJ2-1|-|TRBV30|-
TGTGCCTGGAATCGGCAAGGTTTCAATGAGCAGTTCTTC
CAWNRQGFNEQFF
>TRBJ1-5|-|TRBV30|-
TGTGCCTGGAATTCGGGCGTCAATCAGCCCCAGCATTTT
CAWNSGVNQPQHF
>TRBJ2-5|-|TRBV12-3/TRBV12-4|-
TGTGCCAGCACCGGTGGGGAGACCCAGTACTTC
CASTGGETQYF
>TRBJ1-2|-|TRBV2|-
TGTGCCAGCAGTGAGCAGGCACGGGGCTACACCTTC
CASSEQARGYTF
>TRBJ2-1|-|TRBV11-2|-
TGTGCCAGCAGCTTACCTGACAGGGAGCAGTTCTTC
CASSLPDREQFF
>TRBJ1-4|-|TRBV5-1|-
TGCGCCAGCAGCTTGGGGGGACTAAAAGAAAAACTGTTTTTT
CASSLGGLKEKLFF
>TRBJ2-4|-|TRBV25-1|-
TGTGCCAGCAGTGAACATGGAGAAAACATTCAGTACTTC
CASSEHGENIQYF
>TRBJ1-5|-|TRBV18|TRBD1
TGTGCCAGCTCCCAAGGGACAGGGGGCAATCAGCCCCAGCATTTT
CASSQGTGGNQPQHF
>TRBJ2-6|few|TRBV2|-
TGTGCCAGCAGAGACGGAATAAACGGGGCCAACGTCCTGACTTTC
CASRDGINGANVLTF
>TRBJ2-5|-|TRBV7-8|-
TGTGCCAGCAGCTTCCTCCAAGAGACCCAGTACTTC
CASSFLQETQYF
>TRBJ2-6|few|TRBV6-5|-
TGTGCCAGCGAGCCGCTGTACTCTGGGGCCAACGTCCTGACTTTC
CASEPLYSGANVLTF
>TRBJ2-5|-|TRBV11-2|TRBD2
TGTGCCAGCAGCCCCGGACTAGCGGGGGGCCAAGAGACCCAGTACTTC
CASSPGLAGGQETQYF
>TRBJ2-5|-|TRBV7-9|-
TGTGCCAGCAGCACCACAGGGTCTCTCCTACAAGAGACCCAGTACTTC
CASSTTGSLLQETQYF
>TRBJ2-3|-|TRBV5-1|-
TGCGCCAGCAGCGTCAACAGGGCCGGGGGCACAGATACGCAGTATTTT
CASSVNRAGGTDTQYF
>TRBJ2-3|-|TRBV6-2/TRBV6-3|-
TGTGCCAGCAGTTCAGGACAGTACACAGATACGCAGTATTTT
CASSSGQYTDTQYF
>TRBJ2-2|-|TRBV7-2|TRBD2
TGTGCCAGCAGCGTAACTAGCGGGGTGGCCGGGGAGCTGTTTTTT
CASSVTSGVAGELFF
>TRBJ1-1|few|TRBV12-3/TRBV12-4|-
TGTGCCAGCATTGGCCCCGCTGAAGCTTTCTTT
CASIGPAEAFF
>TRBJ2-6|-|TRBV30|TRBD2
TGTGCCTGGAGTCCAATACACGGGGGGAGCGACCTGACTTTC
CAWSPIHGGSDLTF
>TRBJ2-5|-|TRBV18|-
TGTGCCAGCTCACCACGTAACCTAATCTTAAAGGAGACCCAGTACTTC
CASSPRNLILKETQYF
>TRBJ2-1|-|TRBV18|-
TGTGCCAGCTCACCACGGGGGGGGCCCTCCTACAATGAGCAGTTCTTC
CASSPRGGPSYNEQFF
>TRBJ1-2|-|TRBV6-5|-
TGTGCCAGCAGTTACGGGAAAATCTATGGCTACACCTTC
CASSYGKIYGYTF
>TRBJ2-5|-|TRBV19|TRBD2
TGTGCCAGTAGTTCACATAGCGGGGGGAAGTACCAAGAGACCCAGTACTTC
CASSSHSGGKYQETQYF
>TRBJ1-2|once|TRBV7-2|-
TGTGCCAGCAGCTTAACCCCCCGGGAGGGCTATGGCTACACCTTC
CASSLTPREGYGYTF
>TRBJ1-3|-|TRBV2|-
TGTGCCAGTCGACCGGGGCGCTCTGGAAACACCATATATTTT
CASRPGRSGNTIYF
>TRBJ1-3|-|TRBV18|-
TGTGCCAGCTCACCACCAAGTGTAGGACAAACTGGAAACACCATATATTTT
CASSPPSVGQTGNTIYF
>TRBJ2-2|-|TRBV6-5|TRBD1
TGTGCCAGCAGTTACCTCGACAGGGCCCCACCCGGGGAGCTGTTTTTT
CASSYLDRAPPGELFF
>TRBJ1-2|few|TRBV5-8|-
TGTGCCAGCAGACTCGGGGCGCTCGGCGTTAATGGCTACACCTTC
CASRLGALGVNGYTF
>TRBJ1-4|-|TRBV6-6|-
TGTGCCAGCAGTTACTCAAGGGAAAAACTGTTTTTT
CASSYSREKLFF
>TRBJ2-5|-|TRBV6-6|TRBD1
TGTGCCAGCAGGGTTCCGGGACAGGGGATCCAAGAGACCCAGTACTTC
CASRVPGQGIQETQYF
>TRBJ1-5|-|TRBV24-1|-
TGTGCCACCACCAATCAGCCCCAGCATTTT
CATTNQPQHF
>TRBJ2-1|-|TRBV4-1|-
TGCGCCAGCAGCCAAGTGAGGGGGAGGAATGAGCAGTTCTTC
CASSQVRGRNEQFF
>TRBJ1-6|-|TRBV2|-
TGTGCCAGCAGCCCCCGGGGGGGCGATAATTCACCCCTCCACTTT
CASSPRGGDNSPLHF
>TRBJ1-3|few|TRBV5-4|-
TGTGCCAGCAGCCGGACAGATATCTCTGGAAACACCATATATTTT
CASSRTDISGNTIYF
>TRBJ1-4|-|TRBV7-2|TRBD1
TGTGCCAGCAGCGAACGGACAGGGGAAAAACTGTTTTTT
CASSERTGEKLFF
>TRBJ1-2|-|TRBV3-1/TRBV3-2|-
TGTGCCAGCAGCCGAGGACTGAGAGCTAACTATGGCTACACCTTC
CASSRGLRANYGYTF
>TRBJ1-3|-|TRBV19|-
TGTGCCAGTAGTAAGGGGAGGGGAAACACCATATATTTT
CASSKGRGNTIYF
>TRBJ1-5|-|TRBV27|-
TGTGCCAGCAGTTTCTCGCAAGGGAATGGTAATCAGCCCCAGCATTTT
CASSFSQGNGNQPQHF
>TRBJ1-4|-|TRBV28|TRBD1
TGTGCCAGCAGGTACAGGGGATCTAATGAAAAACTGTTTTTT
CASRYRGSNEKLFF
>TRBJ1-2|-|TRBV3-1/TRBV3-2|-
TGTGCCAGCAGCCAAGGAGTCCGGGGCGCTAACTATGGCTACACCTTC
CASSQGVRGANYGYTF
>TRBJ1-2|-|TRBV10-3|TRBD1
TGTGCCATTAGGGGACAGGGGTTCGCTGGCTACACCTTC
CAIRGQGFAGYTF